Presented here are 2 T cell receptor beta chains from one specimen sequenced in a study of somatic mutations in cytotoxic T cells in rheumatoid arthritis. TCRdb's copy holds only in-frame clones and misses some; the assay was immunoSEQ multiplex PCR. The sample yields around 4,500 clones, 60% to 85% seen once. Source material: CD8+ T cells sorted from blood. The receptors here all came from a man between 65 and 80 years old with rheumatoid arthritis.

The V and J genes are TRBV27 and TRBJ1-2; TRBD1 matches 9 bases. This CDR3 has 17 amino acids. CDR1 and CDR2 (germline): MNHEY, SMNVEV (reference sequence). V shed 4 bases and J 4 bases; nucleotides not matched to a gene: 13. The CDR3 is CASSSRGQGSIGYGYTF. CDR3 coding DNA: TGTGCCAGCAGTTCCCGAGGACAGGGGTCAATCGGCTATGGCTACACCTTC.

As DNA, the CDR3 is TGTGCCAGCAGCTCGAGGGCGGGAGGGCCGGTGGATACGCAGTATTTT. Translating it yields CASSSRAGGPVDTQYF. The chain couples TRBV9 to TRBJ2-3; the match to TRBD2 covers 9 bases. V gave up 4 bases and J gave up 6 bases; unmatched junction bases: 12. This CDR3 has 16 residues. Germline CDR1 is SGDLS and CDR2 is YYNGEE.